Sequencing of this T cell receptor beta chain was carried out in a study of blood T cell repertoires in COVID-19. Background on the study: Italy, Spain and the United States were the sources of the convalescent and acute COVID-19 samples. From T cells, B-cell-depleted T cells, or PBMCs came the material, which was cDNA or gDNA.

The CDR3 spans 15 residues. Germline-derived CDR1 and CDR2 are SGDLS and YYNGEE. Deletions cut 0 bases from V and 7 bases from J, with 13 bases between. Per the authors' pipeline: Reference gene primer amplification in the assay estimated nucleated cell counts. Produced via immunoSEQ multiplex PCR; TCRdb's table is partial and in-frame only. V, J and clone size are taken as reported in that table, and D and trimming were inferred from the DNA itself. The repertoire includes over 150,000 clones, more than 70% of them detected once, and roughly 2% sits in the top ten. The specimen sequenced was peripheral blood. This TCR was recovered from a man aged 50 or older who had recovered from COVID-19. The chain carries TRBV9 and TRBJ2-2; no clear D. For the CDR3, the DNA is TGTGCCAGCAGCGTAGAGATAGCCACCGGCGGGGAGCTGTTTTTT. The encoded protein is CASSVEIATGGELFF.